Listed here are 3 T cell receptor beta chains from one sample, sequenced in a study of identical twins. TCRdb processed the 5' RACE reads anew with MiXCR; each CDR3 protein has one entry. This table has about 720,000 distinct CDR3 sequences, less than 10% appearing once. These sequences were also reported in another study, on yellow fever vaccine responses in identical twins.

Input material: PBMCs. These TCRs come from a woman aged 18-29 years in good health.

This clonotype appeared once. This chain links TRBV6-2 or TRBV6-3 with TRBJ2-7; D is unresolved. CDR3 length equals 16 residues. V lost 6 bases, J lost 5 bases, and 23 bases lay in between. Germline loops: CDR1 MNHEY, CDR2 SVGEGT. The CDR3 protein is CASSRLGPRVYHEQYF. Here the CDR3 DNA reads TGTGCCAGCAGCCGCCTTGGGCCTAGAGTCTATCACGAGCAGTACTTC.

The V and J genes are TRBV7-3 and TRBJ2-1; TRBD2 might be the D (6 bases). V gave up 3 bases and J gave up 3 bases, with 12 bases separating them. The germline CDR1 and CDR2 sequences are SGHTA and FQGTGA. The CDR3 is 15 amino acids. CDR3: CASSFTGGGYNEQFF. The DNA for the CDR3 is TGTGCCAGCAGCTTTACCGGGGGTGGCTACAATGAGCAGTTCTTC.

The chain links TRBV24-1 to TRBJ2-3, with D tentatively TRBD2 (6 bases). Germline CDR1 reads KGHDR; CDR2 reads SFDVKD. With 3 bases removed from V and 2 bases from J, the gap between germline ends came to 14 bases. This CDR3 contains 16 residues. The CDR3 coding sequence is TGTGCCACCAGTGATGGGGGGACGAGGGTCACAGATACGCAGTATTTT. Translation gives CATSDGGTRVTDTQYF.